This TCR beta chain appears in the sequencing data of a study of molecular identifiers for immune sequencing clone quantification. In the study overall: Five aliquots were made in replicates from the RNA of about 19,000 or 110,000 naive CD8 cells, and four were sequenced. General observations from the study: Barcode sharing among identical TCR molecules could make large clones appear smaller. Over 99% of CMV-specific effector molecules, but under 1% of naive ones, were in clones above 20 copies.

The V and J ends lost 5 bases and 3 bases, in that order; junction bases with no gene match: 6. Per the germline V gene, CDR1 is SGHNT and CDR2 is YYREEE (reference sequence). The CDR3 sequence is 14 residues long. TCRdb independently ran MiXCR on the PCR reads; one entry per CDR3 protein. The table shows about 630,000 distinct CDR3 sequences, with around 25% occurring only once. In its sample, this clonotype was seen a few times. Its target is not known. Sorted cell numbers of roughly 20,000 to 1,000,000, with 10%, 30% or 50% RNA, served as input for naive CD8 libraries. The TCR sequence derives from a human donor in good health. Some libraries in this study had Jurkat cell RNA spiked in. The sample consisted of naive CD8+ T cells from blood, with Jurkat cell RNA spiked in. The subset: FACS-sorted CD8+CD4-CCR7+CD45RA+ naive T cells. The chain has TRBV5-4 and TRBJ2-7; 9 positions match TRBD2. For the CDR3, the DNA is TGTGCCAGCAGGCTAAGCGGGGGGAGCTACGAGCAGTACTTC. Its translation: CASRLSGGSYEQYF.